This T cell receptor (beta chain) emerged from a study of T cell responses to AZD1222 COVID-19 vaccine. General study points: Sampling that yielded the repertoires occurred only after the peak T cell response.

Profiling relied on immunoSEQ multiplex PCR, and the TCRdb table lists in-frame clones only, not all of them. This table holds 140,000 to 150,000 clones, about 91% found once. There are 14 residues in the CDR3. Trimming took off 5 bases at V and 3 bases at J, with 14 bases between the two ends. CDR1 SGHTA and CDR2 FQGNSA come from the germline V gene. Concerning this clone itself: Antigen: not known.

This sample comprised peripheral blood, obtained on day 0 of AZD1222 vaccination. The sequence was obtained from an adult in good health. The rearrangement joins TRBV7-2 to TRBJ2-7, with unresolved D. Here the CDR3 reads CASSQVADRYEQYF. CDR3 nucleotide sequence: TGTGCCAGCAGCCAAGTAGCCGACCGCTACGAGCAGTACTTC.